This T cell receptor (beta chain) derives from a study of radiotherapy plus CTLA-4 blockade in lung cancer. Study overall: With approximately 33% of patients having disease control, objective responses were seen in 15% to 20%.

In its sample, this clone was seen once. At one boundary the junction diverges from the germline segment, which might be a read error. From germline, CDR1 is SGHNT and CDR2 YENEEA. The CDR3 runs 12 residues. Profiled with immunoSEQ multiplex PCR; TCRdb holds only in-frame clones, not every one. The data contain about 98,000 clones, 82% of them singletons. The V call is TRBV11-3, the J call TRBJ2-1; tentative D call: TRBD2 (5 bases). The clonotype comes from a human donor with non-small cell lung cancer who had a partial response to radiotherapy plus ipilimumab. The input for sequencing was peripheral blood, taken from a patient treated with radiotherapy plus ipilimumab. The CDR3, as DNA: TGTGCCAGCAGTCTTGAGGACTCCCCCTCGCTCTTC. It codes for CASSLEDSPSLF. The whole variable domain, remainder taken from reference TRBV11-3 and TRBJ2-1, is EAGVVQSPRYKIIEKKQPVAFWCNPISGHNTLYWYLQNLGQGPELLIRYENEEAVDDSQLPKDRFSAERLKGVDSTLKIQPAELGDSAVYLCASSLEDSPSLFGPGTRLTVL.